At least ten counts were recorded for the clone carrying this TCR beta chain. Antigen: not known. The sample is drawn from a study of read filtering for tumor transcriptome and immune sequencing. Study background: Transcriptome libraries were built from DNase-treated RNA.

From 350 to 500 ng of RNA, a library with molecular barcoded alpha/delta and beta/gamma adaptors was made. TCRdb re-called the reads with MiXCR, one entry per CDR3 protein. The sample includes around 50,000 distinct CDR3 sequences, roughly an eighth seen only once; the top ten take 16%. Broader study findings: The CD138-negative fraction was mixed bone marrow immune cells, not pure T cells. Single-read clonotypes: around 81% of IR-seq clonotypes (around 3.6% of reads), 74.6% of RNA-seq clonotypes (roughly 43% of reads).

CDR1 and CDR2 from the germline V gene are DFQATT and SNEGSKA (reference sequence). V gave up 1 base and J gave up 6 bases; unmatched junction bases: 7. The CDR3 covers 16 residues. The J gene is TRBJ2-1, the V gene TRBV20-1; 12 nucleotides agree with TRBD2. The TCR originated in a donor aged 40 or older with multiple myeloma. Material: a population of CD138-negative cells sorted from bone marrow. The CDR3 loop is CSARAPTSGGSNEQFF. Written as DNA, the CDR3 is TGCAGTGCTAGAGCCCCGACTAGCGGGGGAAGCAATGAGCAGTTCTTC.